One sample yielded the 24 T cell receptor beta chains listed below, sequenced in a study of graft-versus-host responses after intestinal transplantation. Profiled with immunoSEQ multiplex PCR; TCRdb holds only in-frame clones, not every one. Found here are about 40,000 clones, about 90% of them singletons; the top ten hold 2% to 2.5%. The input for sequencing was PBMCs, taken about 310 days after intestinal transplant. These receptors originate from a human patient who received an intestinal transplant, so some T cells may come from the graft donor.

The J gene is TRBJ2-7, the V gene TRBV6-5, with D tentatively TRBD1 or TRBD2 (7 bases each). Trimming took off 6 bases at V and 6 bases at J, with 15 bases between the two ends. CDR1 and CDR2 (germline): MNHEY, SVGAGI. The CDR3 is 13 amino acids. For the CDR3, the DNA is TGTGCCAGCAGCCGTAAGCGGGACAGCGAGCAGTACTTC. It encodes CASSRKRDSEQYF.

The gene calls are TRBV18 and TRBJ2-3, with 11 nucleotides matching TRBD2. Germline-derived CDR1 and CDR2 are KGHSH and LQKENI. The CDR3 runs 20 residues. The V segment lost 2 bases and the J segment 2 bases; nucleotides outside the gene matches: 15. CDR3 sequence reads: CASSPSGTGPSGRLTDTQYF. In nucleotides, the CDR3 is TGTGCCAGCTCACCATCCGGGACAGGGCCTAGCGGGAGGCTCACAGATACGCAGTATTTT.

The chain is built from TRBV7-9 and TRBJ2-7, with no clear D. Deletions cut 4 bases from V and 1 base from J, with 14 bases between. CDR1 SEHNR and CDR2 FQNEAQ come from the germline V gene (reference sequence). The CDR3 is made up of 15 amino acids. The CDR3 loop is CASSSPLKGSYEQYF. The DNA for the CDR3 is TGTGCCAGCAGCTCCCCCCTAAAGGGTTCCTACGAGCAGTACTTC.

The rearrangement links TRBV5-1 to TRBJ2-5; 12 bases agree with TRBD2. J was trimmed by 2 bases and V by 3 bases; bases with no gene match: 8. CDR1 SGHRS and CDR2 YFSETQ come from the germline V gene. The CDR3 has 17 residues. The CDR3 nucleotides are TGCGCCAGCAGCTCACCGACTAGCGGGGGCCCACAAGAGACCCAGTACTTC. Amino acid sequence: CASSSPTSGGPQETQYF. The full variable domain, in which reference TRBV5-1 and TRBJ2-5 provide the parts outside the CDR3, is KAGVTQTPRYLIKTRGQQVTLSCSPISGHRSVSWYQQTPGQGLQFLFEYFSETQRNKGNFPGRFSGRQFSNSRSEMNVSTLELGDSALYLCASSSPTSGGPQETQYFGPGTRLLVL.

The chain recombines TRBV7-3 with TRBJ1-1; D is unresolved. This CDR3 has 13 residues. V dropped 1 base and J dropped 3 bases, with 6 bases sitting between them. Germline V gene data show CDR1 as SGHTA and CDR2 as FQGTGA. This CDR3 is CASSLNTYTEAFF. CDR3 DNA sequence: TGTGCCAGCAGCTTAAACACGTACACTGAAGCTTTCTTT.

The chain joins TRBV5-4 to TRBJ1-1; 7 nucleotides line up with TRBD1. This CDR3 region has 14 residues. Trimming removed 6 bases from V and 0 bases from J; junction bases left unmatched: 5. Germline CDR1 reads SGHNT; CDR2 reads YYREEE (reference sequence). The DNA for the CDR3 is TGTGCCAGCATCGACAGGGATTTGAACACTGAAGCTTTCTTT. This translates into CASIDRDLNTEAFF.

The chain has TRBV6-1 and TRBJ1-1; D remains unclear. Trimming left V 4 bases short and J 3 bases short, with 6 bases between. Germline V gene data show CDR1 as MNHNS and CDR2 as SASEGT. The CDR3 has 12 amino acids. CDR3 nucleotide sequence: TGTGCCAGCAGTGTCGGGGACACTGAAGCTTTCTTT. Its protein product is CASSVGDTEAFF.

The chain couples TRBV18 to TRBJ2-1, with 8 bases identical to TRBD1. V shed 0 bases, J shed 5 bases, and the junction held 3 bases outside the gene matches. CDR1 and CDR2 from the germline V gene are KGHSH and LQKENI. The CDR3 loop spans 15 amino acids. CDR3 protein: CASSPPGDRNNEQFF. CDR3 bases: TGTGCCAGCTCACCACCGGGGGACAGGAACAATGAGCAGTTCTTC. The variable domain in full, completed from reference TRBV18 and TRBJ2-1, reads NAGVMQNPRHLVRRRGQEARLRCSPMKGHSHVYWYRQLPEEGLKFMVYLQKENIIDESGMPKERFSAEFPKEGPSILRIQQVVRGDSAAYFCASSPPGDRNNEQFFGPGTRLTVL.

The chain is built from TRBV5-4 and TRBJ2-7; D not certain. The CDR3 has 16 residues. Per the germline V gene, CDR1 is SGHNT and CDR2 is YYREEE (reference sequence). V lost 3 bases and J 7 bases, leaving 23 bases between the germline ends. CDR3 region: CASSWVPGPVVREQYF. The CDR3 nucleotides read TGTGCCAGCAGCTGGGTACCGGGCCCGGTCGTAAGGGAGCAGTACTTC. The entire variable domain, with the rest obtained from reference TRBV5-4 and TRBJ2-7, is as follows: ETGVTQSPTHLIKTRGQQVTLRCSSQSGHNTVSWYQQALGQGPQFIFQYYREEENGRGNFPPRFSGLQFPNYSSELNVNALELDDSALYLCASSWVPGPVVREQYFGPGTRLTVT.

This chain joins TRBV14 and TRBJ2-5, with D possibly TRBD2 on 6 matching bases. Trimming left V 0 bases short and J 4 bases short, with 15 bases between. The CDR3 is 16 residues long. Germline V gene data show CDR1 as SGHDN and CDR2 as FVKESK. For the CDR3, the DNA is TGTGCCAGCAGCCAAGATCCGTGGGAGGAGGGAGAGACCCAGTACTTC. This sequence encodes CASSQDPWEEGETQYF.

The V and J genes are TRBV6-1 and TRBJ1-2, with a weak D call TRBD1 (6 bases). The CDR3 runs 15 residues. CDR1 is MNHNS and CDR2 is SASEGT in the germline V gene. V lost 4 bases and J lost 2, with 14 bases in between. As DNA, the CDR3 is TGTGCCAGCAGTGCTCCAGACAGGCTAAACTATGGCTACACCTTC. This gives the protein CASSAPDRLNYGYTF.

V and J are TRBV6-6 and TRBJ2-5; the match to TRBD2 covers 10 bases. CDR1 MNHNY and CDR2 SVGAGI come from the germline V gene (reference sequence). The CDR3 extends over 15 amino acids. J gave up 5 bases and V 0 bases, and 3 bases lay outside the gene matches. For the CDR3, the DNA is TGTGCCAGCAGTTACTCCCTAGCGGGAGTTGAGACCCAGTACTTC. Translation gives CASSYSLAGVETQYF.

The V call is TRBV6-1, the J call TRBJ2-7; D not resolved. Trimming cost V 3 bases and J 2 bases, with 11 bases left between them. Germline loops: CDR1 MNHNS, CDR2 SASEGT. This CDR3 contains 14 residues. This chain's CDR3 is CASSDRASTYEQYF. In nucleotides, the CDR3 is TGTGCCAGCAGTGACCGGGCCTCTACCTACGAGCAGTACTTC.

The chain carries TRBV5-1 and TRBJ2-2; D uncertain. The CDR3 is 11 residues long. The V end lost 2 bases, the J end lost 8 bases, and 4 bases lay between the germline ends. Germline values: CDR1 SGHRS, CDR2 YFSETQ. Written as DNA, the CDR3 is TGCGCCAGCAGCTTTTCTGGGGAGCTGTTTTTT. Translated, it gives CASSFSGELFF.

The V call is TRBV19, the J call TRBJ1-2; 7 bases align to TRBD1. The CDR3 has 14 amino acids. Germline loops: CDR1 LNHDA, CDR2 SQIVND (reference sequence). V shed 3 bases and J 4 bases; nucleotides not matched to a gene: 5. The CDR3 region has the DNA TGTGCCAGTAGTATTTACTGGGACAGCTATGGCTACACCTTC. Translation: CASSIYWDSYGYTF.

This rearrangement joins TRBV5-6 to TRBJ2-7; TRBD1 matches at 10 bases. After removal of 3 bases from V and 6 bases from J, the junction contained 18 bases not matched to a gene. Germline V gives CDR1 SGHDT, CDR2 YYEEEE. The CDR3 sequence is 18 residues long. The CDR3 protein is CASSWIGVPGQGFAEQYF. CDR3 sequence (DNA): TGTGCCAGCAGCTGGATAGGCGTACCGGGACAGGGGTTCGCCGAGCAGTACTTC.

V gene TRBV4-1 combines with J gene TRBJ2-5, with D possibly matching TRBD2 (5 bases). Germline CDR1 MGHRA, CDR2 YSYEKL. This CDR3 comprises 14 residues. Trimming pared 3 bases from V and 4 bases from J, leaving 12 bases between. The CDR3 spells CASSQPPRGETQYF. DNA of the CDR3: TGCGCCAGCAGCCAGCCACCTCGGGGAGAGACCCAGTACTTC.

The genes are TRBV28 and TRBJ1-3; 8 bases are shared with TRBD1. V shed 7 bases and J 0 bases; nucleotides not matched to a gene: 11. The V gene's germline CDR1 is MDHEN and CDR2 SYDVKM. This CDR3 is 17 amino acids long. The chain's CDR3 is CASTLTGTGNSGNTIYF. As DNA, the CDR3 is TGTGCCAGCACCCTAACGGGGACAGGCAACTCTGGAAACACCATATATTTT.

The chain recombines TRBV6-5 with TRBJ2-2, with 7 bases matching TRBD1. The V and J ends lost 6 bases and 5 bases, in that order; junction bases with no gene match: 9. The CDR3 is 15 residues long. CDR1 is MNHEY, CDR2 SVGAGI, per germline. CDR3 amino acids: CASSRDRVETGELFF. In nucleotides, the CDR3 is TGTGCCAGCAGCCGCGACAGGGTTGAGACCGGGGAGCTGTTTTTT.

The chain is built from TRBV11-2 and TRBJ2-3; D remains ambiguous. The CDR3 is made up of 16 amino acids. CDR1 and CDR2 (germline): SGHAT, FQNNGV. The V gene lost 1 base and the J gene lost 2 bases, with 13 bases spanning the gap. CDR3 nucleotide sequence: TGTGCCAGCAGCTTAGGGACGAGACCGGACACAGATACGCAGTATTTT. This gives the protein CASSLGTRPDTDTQYF.

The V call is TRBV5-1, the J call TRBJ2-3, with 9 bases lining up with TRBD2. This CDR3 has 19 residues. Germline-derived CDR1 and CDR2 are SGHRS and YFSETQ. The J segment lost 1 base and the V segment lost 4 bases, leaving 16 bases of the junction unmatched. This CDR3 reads CASSPVGRGGGLGTDTQYF. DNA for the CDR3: TGCGCCAGCAGCCCGGTCGGGCGGGGGGGCGGTTTAGGCACAGATACGCAGTATTTT. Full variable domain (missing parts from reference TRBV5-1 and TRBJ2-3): KAGVTQTPRYLIKTRGQQVTLSCSPISGHRSVSWYQQTPGQGLQFLFEYFSETQRNKGNFPGRFSGRQFSNSRSEMNVSTLELGDSALYLCASSPVGRGGGLGTDTQYFGPGTRLTVL.

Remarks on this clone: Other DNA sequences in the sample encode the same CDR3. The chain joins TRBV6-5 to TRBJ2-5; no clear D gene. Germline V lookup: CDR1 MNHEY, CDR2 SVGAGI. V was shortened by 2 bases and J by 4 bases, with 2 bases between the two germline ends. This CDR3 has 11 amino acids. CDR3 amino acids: CASSYGETQYF. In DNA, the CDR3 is TGTGCCAGCAGTTACGGAGAGACCCAGTACTTC.

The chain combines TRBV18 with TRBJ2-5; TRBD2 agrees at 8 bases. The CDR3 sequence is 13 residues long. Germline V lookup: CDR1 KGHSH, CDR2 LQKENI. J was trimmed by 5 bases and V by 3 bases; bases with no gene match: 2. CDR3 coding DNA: TGTGCCAGCTCACCCCCGGGGGGGGAGACCCAGTACTTC. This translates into CASSPPGGETQYF.

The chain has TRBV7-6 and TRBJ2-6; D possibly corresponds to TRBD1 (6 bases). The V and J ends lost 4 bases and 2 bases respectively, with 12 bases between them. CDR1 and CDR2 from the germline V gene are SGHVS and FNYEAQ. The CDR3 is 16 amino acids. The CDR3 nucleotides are TGTGCCAGCAGCTCCTTACAGGGACCTGGGGCCAACGTCCTGACTTTC. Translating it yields CASSSLQGPGANVLTF.